This T cell receptor (beta chain) originates from a study of patients and donors after allogeneic stem cell transplantation (TCRdb year 2020). About this clonotype: Its antigen is currently not known. Qualities for individual bases were not recorded, and no much larger clone is one base off.

The method was RT-PCR. The sequencer listed for this sample is NextSeq 550. TCRdb applied fastp at Q25 and MiXCR to the public reads, then kept only in-frame beta chains. Every distinct CDR3 protein forms one entry, paired with its most common genes and DNA. The sample data list about 960,000 distinct CDR3 sequences, and over 15% of these were observed just once. The ten most abundant clones make up 5% to 6.5% of the sample. The junction carries 18 bases between V and J, which are trimmed by 7 bases and 5 bases respectively. The germline V gene supplies CDR1 SGDLS and CDR2 YYNGEE. The CDR3, from cysteine to phenylalanine, totals 14 residues. Kept here is only the CDR3 DNA, which spans 42 bases and is read in frame from base 1.

The chain couples TRBV9 to TRBJ2-5, with TRBD2 tentatively as D gene (6 bases match). The TCR comes from a human donor who was either an allogeneic HSCT recipient or a stem cell or donor lymphocyte infusion donor (not recorded which). It is not recorded whose cells these are; they may come from a transplant donor. The sequenced material came from blood, either unsorted or a sorted T cell fraction (not recorded which). The sequenced DNA is TGTGCCAGCTCTGGGGGACTCTCTGGGGAGACCCAGTACTTC. The resulting protein is CASSGGLSGETQYF. Reference TRBV9 and TRBJ2-5 proteins supply the regions before and after the CDR3; the full variable domain is: DSGVTQTPKHLITATGQRVTLRCSPRSGDLSVYWYQQSLDQGLQFLIQYYNGEERAKGNILERFSAQQFPDLHSELNLSSLELGDSALYFCASSGGLSGETQYFGPGTRLLVL.